These 16 T cell receptor beta chains were all obtained from the same sample, sequenced in a study of T cells in Graves' hyperthyroidism and ophthalmopathy. The source material, RNA transcripts, was used to amplify TCR beta CDR3 regions. During a first-round RT-PCR of the TCR CDR3, the HTBI primer set was used. MiXCR, run by TCRdb on the multiplex PCR reads, gives a single entry per CDR3 protein. There are 250,000 to 300,000 distinct CDR3 sequences in the sample; about 15% occur only once, and 10% to 15% lies in the top ten. Sequencing was done on a sample of blood. The receptors were sampled from a woman aged 40 to 50 with Graves' hyperthyroidism that later progressed to Graves' ophthalmopathy.

This clonotype was seen a handful of times. The chain joins TRBV2 to TRBJ2-3; no definite D call. Trimming stripped 4 bases from V and 0 bases from J, with 8 bases between. Germline loops: CDR1 SNHLY, CDR2 FYNNEI. The CDR3 spans 14 residues. The CDR3 loop reads CASSATGSTDTQYF. CDR3 DNA: TGTGCCAGCAGTGCGACCGGGAGCACAGATACGCAGTATTTT.

This clonotype was seen more than once but under ten times. A much larger clone sits a single nucleotide away, making a read error possible. This CDR3 is missing its conserved last phenylalanine or tryptophan, likely due to a read error. The chain has TRBV12-3 or TRBV12-4 and TRBJ1-1, with D perhaps matching TRBD1 (5 bases). The V end was cut by 6 bases, the J end by 0 bases, with 11 bases between. The CDR3 consists of 14 residues. DNA for the CDR3: TGTGCCAGCAGCTGGGACTCATTGAACACTGAAGCTTTCCTT. This encodes CASSWDSLNTEAFL.

In this sample, this clonotype turned up many times. The chain couples TRBV15 to TRBJ2-5; 14 nucleotides agree with TRBD2. V shed 5 bases and J 0 bases; nucleotides not matched to a gene: 5. Germline CDR1 is LNHNV and CDR2 is YYDKDF (reference sequence). The CDR3 is 17 amino acids. The CDR3 DNA reads as TGTGCCACCAGCTCCTGGACTAGCGGGGGGTACCAAGAGACCCAGTACTTC. It translates to CATSSWTSGGYQETQYF. The full variable domain, rest sourced from reference TRBV15 and TRBJ2-5, is DAMVIQNPRYQVTQFGKPVTLSCSQTLNHNVMYWYQQKSSQAPKLLFHYYDKDFNNEADTPDNFQSRRPNTSFCFLDIRSPGLGDTAMYLCATSSWTSGGYQETQYFGPGTRLLVL.

This clonotype has just a few counts. The genes are TRBV4-1 and TRBJ2-6; 14 bases map to TRBD2. From germline, CDR1 is MGHRA and CDR2 YSYEKL. The trim removed 4 bases at V and 2 bases at J, leaving 4 bases unmatched. CDR3 size: 18 residues. In DNA form, the CDR3 reads TGCGCCAGCAGCCCAGGACTAGCGGGAGGCGCTGGGGCCAACGTCCTGACTTTC. This translates into CASSPGLAGGAGANVLTF.

Many counts were recorded for this clonotype. The chain employs TRBV19 and TRBJ2-7, with D possibly matching TRBD2 (5 bases). Between the trimmed V and J ends, which lost 6 bases and 3 bases, there was a span of 15 bases. This CDR3 has 14 residues. Germline V gives CDR1 LNHDA, CDR2 SQIVND (reference sequence). DNA for the CDR3: TGTGCCAGTAGCCCCCGGGGTAATCGCTACGAGCAGTACTTC. Translation gives CASSPRGNRYEQYF.

This clonotype showed up many times. The chain couples TRBV6-1 to TRBJ2-7; possibly TRBD2 for D (6 bases). The V gene lost 1 base and the J gene lost 0 bases, with 10 bases spanning the gap. The V gene's germline CDR1 is MNHNS and CDR2 SASEGT. The CDR3 is 15 amino acids. For the CDR3, the DNA is TGTGCCAGCAGTGAAGGGCGGGGCCGCTCCTACGAGCAGTACTTC. Its translation: CASSEGRGRSYEQYF.

In its sample, this clonotype was seen many times. V is TRBV18 and J is TRBJ1-3; no clear D. V was trimmed by 2 bases and J by 4 bases, leaving 9 bases between them. CDR1 KGHSH and CDR2 LQKENI come from the germline V gene. The CDR3 covers 14 residues. The CDR3 region has the DNA TGTGCCAGCTCACCAAAAGCAGAAGGAAACACCATATATTTT. This sequence encodes CASSPKAEGNTIYF.

With respect to this clonotype: Given a much more abundant clone one base away, this may be a read error. The chain recombines TRBV18 with TRBJ1-2; D uncertain. Germline loops: CDR1 KGHSH, CDR2 LQKENI. There are 14 residues in the CDR3. The CDR3 DNA reads as TGTGCCAGCTCACCACGGGCCAGCGTGGATGGCTACGCCTTC. Residues: CASSPRASVDGYAF.

This clonotype was recorded many times. The J gene is TRBJ2-1, the V gene TRBV7-2; 8 nucleotides agree with TRBD1. The V gene end was trimmed by 5 bases and the J gene end by 5 bases; junction bases not matched to a gene: 8. The length of the CDR3 is 15 residues. Germline values: CDR1 SGHTA, CDR2 FQGNSA. The CDR3 bases are TGTGCCAGCAGCCCTCAGGGGGCTCTGGACAATGAGCAGTTCTTC. Translated: CASSPQGALDNEQFF.

This clonotype came up many times. This chain uses TRBV11-2 with TRBJ2-1, with TRBD2 matching 13 bases. The ends lost 5 bases at V and 8 bases at J; junction bases unmatched: 3. In germline, CDR1 is SGHAT, CDR2 FQNNGV. This CDR3 has 14 amino acids. Here the CDR3 reads CASSQGLAGDEQFF. CDR3 nucleotides: TGTGCCAGCAGCCAAGGACTAGCGGGAGATGAGCAGTTCTTC.

In this sample, this clonotype turned up many times. The gene calls are TRBV2 and TRBJ1-1; possibly TRBD1 for D (5 bases). CDR1 and CDR2 from the germline V gene are SNHLY and FYNNEI. The ends were cut back, 8 bases at V and 0 bases at J, with 13 bases in the middle. The CDR3 loop spans 14 amino acids. The CDR3 DNA reads TGTGCCAGCGGGGGTGGGCAGGTGAACACTGAAGCTTTCTTT. Protein product: CASGGGQVNTEAFF.

This clonotype was seen repeatedly, ten times or more. The genes are TRBV7-9 and TRBJ1-2; D call uncertain. The CDR3 is 14 residues long. The ends were cut back, 1 base at V and 1 base at J, with 7 bases in the middle. Germline-derived CDR1 and CDR2 are SEHNR and FQNEAQ (reference sequence). The chain's CDR3 is CASSLDLLNYGYTF. As DNA, the CDR3 is TGTGCCAGCAGCTTAGATCTCCTTAACTATGGCTACACCTTC.

A few counts support this clonotype. This chain uses TRBV18 with TRBJ2-1; weak D call: TRBD2 (6 bases). CDR1 and CDR2 from the germline V gene are KGHSH and LQKENI. V gave up 3 bases and J gave up 13 bases, with 13 bases separating them. The CDR3 has 12 residues. The CDR3 nucleotides are TGTGCCAGCTCACCGACGGACTATTCACAGTTCTTC. Protein sequence: CASSPTDYSQFF.

This clonotype was recorded at least ten times. J is TRBJ2-1 and V is TRBV19; a possible D gene is TRBD1 (6 bases). Germline loops: CDR1 LNHDA, CDR2 SQIVND (reference sequence). Trimming removed 4 bases at V and 1 base at J, with 8 bases between. The CDR3 covers 14 residues. CDR3 sequence reads: CASSRQASYNEQFF. DNA of the CDR3: TGTGCCAGTAGTAGACAGGCTTCCTACAATGAGCAGTTCTTC.

A note on this clonotype: This may be a read error: a much more frequent sequence differs by one nucleotide. The genes are TRBV20-1 and TRBJ2-3, with 8 bases lining up with TRBD2. J gave up 11 bases and V 0 bases, and 7 bases lay outside the gene matches. From germline, CDR1 is DFQATT and CDR2 SNEGSKA (reference sequence). The CDR3 totals 13 residues. CDR3 sequence: CSARDTSGEQQYF. CDR3 coding DNA: TGCAGTGCTAGAGATACTAGCGGTGAGCAGCAGTATTTT.

This clonotype was seen a handful of times. The chain combines TRBV6-1 with TRBJ2-3; D is uncertain. The CDR3 totals 13 residues. Between the trimmed V and J ends, which lost 6 bases and 1 base, there was a span of 8 bases. The germline V gene has CDR1 MNHNS and CDR2 SASEGT. CDR3 residues: CASRKLGTDTQYF. As DNA, the CDR3 is TGTGCCAGCAGAAAATTGGGCACAGATACGCAGTATTTT.